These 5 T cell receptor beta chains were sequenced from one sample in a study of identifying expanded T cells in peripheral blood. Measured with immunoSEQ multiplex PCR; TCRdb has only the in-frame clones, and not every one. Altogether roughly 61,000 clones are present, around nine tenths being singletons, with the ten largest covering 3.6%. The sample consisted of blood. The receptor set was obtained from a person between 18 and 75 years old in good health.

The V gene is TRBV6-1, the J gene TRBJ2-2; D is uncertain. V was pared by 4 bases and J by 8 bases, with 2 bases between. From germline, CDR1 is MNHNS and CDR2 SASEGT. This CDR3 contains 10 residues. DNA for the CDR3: TGTGCCAGCAGTGTAGGGGAGCTGTTTTTT. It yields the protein CASSVGELFF.

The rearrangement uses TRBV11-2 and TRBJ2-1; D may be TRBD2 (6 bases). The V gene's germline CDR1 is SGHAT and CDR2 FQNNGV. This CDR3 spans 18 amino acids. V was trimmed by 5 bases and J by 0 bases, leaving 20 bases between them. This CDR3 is CASSPRDSSWGSYNEQFF. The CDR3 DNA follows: TGTGCCAGCAGCCCTCGGGACTCCTCATGGGGCTCCTACAATGAGCAGTTCTTC. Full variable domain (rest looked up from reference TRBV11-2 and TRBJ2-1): EAGVAQSPRYKIIEKRQSVAFWCNPISGHATLYWYQQILGQGPKLLIQFQNNGVVDDSQLPKDRFSAERLKGVDSTLKIQPAKLEDSAVYLCASSPRDSSWGSYNEQFFGPGTRLTVL.

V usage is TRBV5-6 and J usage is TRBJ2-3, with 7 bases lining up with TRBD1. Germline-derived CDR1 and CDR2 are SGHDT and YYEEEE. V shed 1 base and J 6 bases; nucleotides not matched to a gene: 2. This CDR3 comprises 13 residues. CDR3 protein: CASSLFRGDTQYF. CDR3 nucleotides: TGTGCCAGCAGCTTGTTCAGGGGGGATACGCAGTATTTT. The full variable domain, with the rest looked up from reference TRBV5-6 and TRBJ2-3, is DAGVTQSPTHLIKTRGQQVTLRCSPKSGHDTVSWYQQALGQGPQFIFQYYEEEERQRGNFPDRFSGHQFPNYSSELNVNALLLGDSALYLCASSLFRGDTQYFGPGTRLTVL.

In DNA form, the CDR3 reads TGCGCCAGCAGCTTGCAGGGGCCTAGCACAGATACGCAGTATTTT. Amino acid sequence: CASSLQGPSTDTQYF. The genes are TRBV5-1 and TRBJ2-3; maybe TRBD1 (6 bases). The germline V gene encodes CDR1 SGHRS and CDR2 YFSETQ. Deletions cut 1 base from V and 0 bases from J, with 9 bases between. The CDR3 consists of 15 residues.

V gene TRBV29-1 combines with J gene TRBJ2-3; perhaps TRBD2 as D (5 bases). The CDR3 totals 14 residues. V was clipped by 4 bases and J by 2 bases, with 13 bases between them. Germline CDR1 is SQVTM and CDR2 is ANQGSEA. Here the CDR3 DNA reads TGCAGCGTTGCACTAGAGTTGTCCACAGATACGCAGTATTTT. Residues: CSVALELSTDTQYF.